A single sample gave rise to the 21 T cell receptor beta chains below, sequenced in a study of T cell changes during pregnancy in multiple sclerosis. Produced via immunoSEQ multiplex PCR; TCRdb's table is partial and in-frame only. The data show just over 20,000 clones, around 90% seen once. Source: CD8+ T cells from peripheral blood mononuclear cells, taken in the second trimester of pregnancy. These receptors all stem from a female donor in good health, enrolled as a control in a pregnancy study.

The V and J genes are TRBV6-5 and TRBJ1-1; 9 nucleotides match TRBD1. The germline V gene encodes CDR1 MNHEY and CDR2 SVGAGI. Losses at the gene ends were 3 bases for V and 5 bases for J; bases not matched to a gene: 4. This CDR3 is built from 14 residues. CDR3 coding DNA: TGTGCCAGCAGTTATTACAGGGGGCGAACTGAAGCTTTCTTT. As protein: CASSYYRGRTEAFF.

This sequence joins TRBV28 and TRBJ2-6; D not certain. Germline CDR1 reads MDHEN; CDR2 reads SYDVKM. The germline V and J ends were trimmed by 2 bases and 4 bases, with 12 bases remaining between them. The CDR3 spans 16 residues. CDR3 DNA sequence: TGTGCCAGCAGTTTAAATTGGTCCGGGGGGGCCAACGTCCTGACTTTC. It yields the protein CASSLNWSGGANVLTF.

The rearrangement links TRBV6-4 to TRBJ1-1; 7 positions agree with TRBD1. V lost 0 bases, J lost 3 bases, and 4 bases stayed unmatched. The germline gives CDR1 MRHNA, CDR2 SNTAGT. This CDR3 contains 15 residues. The chain's CDR3 is CASSDSARGYTEAFF. CDR3 in DNA: TGTGCCAGCAGTGACTCGGCCAGGGGGTACACTGAAGCTTTCTTT.

The chain recombines TRBV6-1 with TRBJ2-1, with D maybe TRBD2 (5 bases). The CDR3 is made up of 15 amino acids. Germline lookup yields CDR1 MNHNS and CDR2 SASEGT. The V end was cut by 7 bases, the J end by 11 bases, with 24 bases between. The CDR3 sequence is CASTPEGLDLMKQFF. Here the CDR3 DNA reads TGTGCCAGCACCCCGGAAGGACTGGATTTAATGAAGCAGTTCTTC.

V usage is TRBV25-1 and J usage is TRBJ1-4, with D uncertain. CDR3 size: 13 residues. Germline values: CDR1 MGHDK, CDR2 SYGVNS. The germline V and J ends were trimmed by 3 bases and 3 bases, with 5 bases remaining between them. The CDR3 DNA reads TGTGCCAGCAGTGACGGTCCTAATGAAAAACTGTTTTTT. This gives the protein CASSDGPNEKLFF.

The chain carries TRBV9 and TRBJ1-2, with D uncertain. The CDR3 runs 17 residues. The germline V gene encodes CDR1 SGDLS and CDR2 YYNGEE. Trimming cost V 0 bases and J 3 bases, with 18 bases left between them. The CDR3 DNA sequence: TGTGCCAGCAGCGTAGCTCTGGCAGGAATAACTCACTATGGCTACACCTTC. This codes for CASSVALAGITHYGYTF. Together with reference TRBV9 and TRBJ1-2, the CDR3 gives the full variable domain: DSGVTQTPKHLITATGQRVTLRCSPRSGDLSVYWYQQSLDQGLQFLIQYYNGEERAKGNILERFSAQQFPDLHSELNLSSLELGDSALYFCASSVALAGITHYGYTFGSGTRLTVV.

This clone appeared a single time. The chain recombines TRBV29-1 with TRBJ2-1; 9 positions match TRBD1. This CDR3 is built from 14 residues. Germline CDR1 is SQVTM and CDR2 is ANQGSEA. Trimming cost V 1 base and J 5 bases; bases outside gene matches: 3. The CDR3, as DNA: TGCAGCGTTGAAGGGGGGACAGGGCACAATGAGCAGTTCTTC. It specifies CSVEGGTGHNEQFF.

This clone came up a few times. The chain links TRBV19 to TRBJ1-1; 9 nucleotides agree with TRBD1. The J segment lost 10 bases and the V segment lost 7 bases, leaving 4 bases of the junction unmatched. The CDR3 has 11 amino acids. Germline values: CDR1 LNHDA, CDR2 SQIVND (reference sequence). The CDR3 loop is CASKTGGAAFF. The CDR3 DNA reads as TGTGCCAGTAAAACAGGGGGCGCAGCTTTCTTT.

The V call is TRBV29-1, the J call TRBJ1-1; 7 bases fit TRBD1. The V and J ends lost 5 bases and 4 bases, in that order; junction bases with no gene match: 10. The CDR3 covers 14 residues. CDR1 and CDR2 (germline): SQVTM, ANQGSEA. The DNA for the CDR3 is TGCAGCGTTAGGAGGGGGCTGGGTACCACTGAAGCTTTCTTT. Translating gives CSVRRGLGTTEAFF.

This rearrangement joins TRBV28 to TRBJ1-5; the D gene is possibly TRBD1 (5 bases). The length of the CDR3 is 14 residues. Looked up from germline, CDR1 is MDHEN and CDR2 is SYDVKM. Between the trimmed V and J ends, which lost 6 bases and 11 bases, there was a span of 20 bases. The CDR3 here is CASSYRQGNQAQHF. CDR3 nucleotide sequence: TGTGCCAGCAGCTATCGTCAGGGCAATCAAGCCCAGCATTTT.

V is TRBV29-1 and J is TRBJ2-2; 8 nucleotides align to TRBD1. Unmatched junction bases numbered 10, after V lost 4 bases and J lost 6 bases. The CDR3 contains 15 residues. Germline lookup yields CDR1 SQVTM and CDR2 ANQGSEA. The CDR3 DNA follows: TGCAGCGTTGTTGGGGACAGGAGGGAAGCCGGGGAGCTGTTTTTT. Its protein product is CSVVGDRREAGELFF.

This chain joins TRBV2 and TRBJ2-3; possible D gene TRBD1, 7 bases. Trimming removed 1 base at V and 2 bases at J, with 13 bases between. Per germline, CDR1 SNHLY and CDR2 FYNNEI. The CDR3 has 16 residues. CDR3 residues: CASSEGGDRLTDTQYF. DNA for the CDR3: TGTGCCAGCAGTGAAGGGGGGGACAGACTCACAGATACGCAGTATTTT.

This chain links TRBV28 with TRBJ2-5, with 7 bases that match TRBD1. Trimming at V came to 3 bases and at J to 6 bases, leaving 7 bases not matched to a gene. The CDR3 runs 14 residues. Germline lookup yields CDR1 MDHEN and CDR2 SYDVKM. The CDR3 here is CASSFGTDLQTQYF. CDR3 sequence (DNA): TGTGCCAGCAGTTTCGGGACAGACCTGCAGACCCAGTACTTC.

The chain joins TRBV6-4 to TRBJ2-3, with 10 bases identical to TRBD2. CDR1 MRHNA and CDR2 SNTAGT come from the germline V gene. The CDR3 spans 14 residues. Trimming at V came to 4 bases and at J to 3 bases, leaving 1 base not matched to a gene. CDR3 in amino acids: CASSVAGGTDTQYF. In DNA, the CDR3 is TGTGCCAGCAGTGTAGCGGGGGGAACAGATACGCAGTATTTT.

This rearrangement joins TRBV6-1 to TRBJ2-2, with 8 bases identical to TRBD2. Germline V gene data show CDR1 as MNHNS and CDR2 as SASEGT. Germline trimming cut 4 bases from V and 3 bases from J; bases unmatched to any gene: 4. The CDR3 length is 15 residues. For the CDR3, the DNA is TGTGCCAGCAGTGGAGCGGGGGCTGACACCGGGGAGCTGTTTTTT. Translated, it gives CASSGAGADTGELFF.

The chain recombines TRBV5-1 with TRBJ2-7; TRBD2 might be the D (6 bases). CDR1 SGHRS and CDR2 YFSETQ come from the germline V gene. V was cut by 4 bases and J by 0 bases, with 14 bases left in between. The CDR3 is 15 residues long. The CDR3 reads CASSQKEGSSYEQYF. The CDR3 nucleotides are TGCGCCAGCAGCCAAAAGGAGGGGAGCTCCTACGAGCAGTACTTC.

The V call is TRBV30, the J call TRBJ2-3, with TRBD2 as a possible D gene (5 bases). This CDR3 has 14 residues. Trimming removed 0 bases from V and 2 bases from J, with 9 bases in between. CDR1 is GTSNPN and CDR2 is SVGIG in the germline V gene (reference sequence). The CDR3: CAWSVRAVTDTQYF. Written as DNA, the CDR3 is TGTGCCTGGAGTGTACGAGCGGTCACAGATACGCAGTATTTT.

This clone was counted a single time. The chain couples TRBV5-5 to TRBJ1-1; the match to TRBD1 covers 7 bases. The V gene end was trimmed by 1 base and the J gene end by 1 base; junction bases not matched to a gene: 4. From germline, CDR1 is SGHKS and CDR2 YYEKEE (reference sequence). This CDR3 contains 15 residues. In nucleotides, the CDR3 is TGTGCCAGCAGCTTGACAGGGGATGCGAACACTGAAGCTTTCTTT. Encoded protein: CASSLTGDANTEAFF.

This clone has just one count. The CDR3 coding sequence is TGTGCCAGCAGTTTCGGGACTAGCGTCCACAATGAGCAGTTCTTC. Protein product: CASSFGTSVHNEQFF. This rearrangement joins TRBV28 to TRBJ2-1; TRBD2 matches at 10 bases. Germline CDR1 MDHEN, CDR2 SYDVKM. The CDR3 runs to 15 residues. The V segment lost 3 bases and the J segment 5 bases; nucleotides outside the gene matches: 4.

The chain has TRBV15 and TRBJ1-5; D gene uncertain. This CDR3 comprises 15 residues. Germline-derived CDR1 and CDR2 are LNHNV and YYDKDF (reference sequence). V dropped 2 bases and J dropped 0 bases, with 8 bases sitting between them. CDR3 protein: CATSRLTDSNQPQHF. The CDR3 coding sequence is TGTGCCACCAGCAGACTTACAGATAGCAATCAGCCCCAGCATTTT.

The V call is TRBV19, the J call TRBJ2-7; tentatively, D is TRBD1 (5 bases). Per germline, CDR1 LNHDA and CDR2 SQIVND (reference sequence). The CDR3 consists of 15 residues. V lost 1 base, J lost 0 bases, and 10 bases lay in between. CDR3 nucleotide sequence: TGTGCCAGTAGTATAGGGGGCCTCTCCTCCTACGAGCAGTACTTC. Protein sequence: CASSIGGLSSYEQYF.